The clone carrying this T cell receptor (delta chain) rates as medium-sized. The antigen is not known. This specimen comes from a study of delta chains in infants with herpesvirus infections. Turning to the study itself: The search targeted a public fetal Vdelta1/Vgamma8 clonotype after postnatal CMV infection. Findings of the study overall: Later infection age appeared linked to lower public-clonotype frequency among Vdelta1 cells. Caveat: small sample size and no race- or environment-matched controls. Three infants infected before 120 days plus one congenital case had the public Vdelta1 clonotype.

With 5 bases clipped from V and 0 bases from J, the junction kept 23 bases outside the gene matches. The CDR3 loop spans 22 amino acids. CDR1 and CDR2 (germline): TSWWSYY, QGS. PBMC RNA was reverse transcribed using gamma-chain- and delta-chain-specific primers. TCRdb reprocessed the RT-PCR reads using CATT. The table includes around 1,800 delta-chain clones, 6.7% detected once. This sequence was found in a human donor who was a Ugandan infant, either HIV-exposed or HIV-unexposed (not recorded which). Sequencing was performed on peripheral blood, taken at time point 1 of longitudinal follow-up. The chain employs TRDV1 and TRDJ1; 11 positions match TRDD3. CDR3 region: CALGLGAFLRGWGIRNTDKLIF. In DNA, the CDR3 is TGTGCTCTTGGGCTTGGGGCCTTCCTACGAGGGTGGGGGATACGAAACACCGATAAACTCATCTTT.